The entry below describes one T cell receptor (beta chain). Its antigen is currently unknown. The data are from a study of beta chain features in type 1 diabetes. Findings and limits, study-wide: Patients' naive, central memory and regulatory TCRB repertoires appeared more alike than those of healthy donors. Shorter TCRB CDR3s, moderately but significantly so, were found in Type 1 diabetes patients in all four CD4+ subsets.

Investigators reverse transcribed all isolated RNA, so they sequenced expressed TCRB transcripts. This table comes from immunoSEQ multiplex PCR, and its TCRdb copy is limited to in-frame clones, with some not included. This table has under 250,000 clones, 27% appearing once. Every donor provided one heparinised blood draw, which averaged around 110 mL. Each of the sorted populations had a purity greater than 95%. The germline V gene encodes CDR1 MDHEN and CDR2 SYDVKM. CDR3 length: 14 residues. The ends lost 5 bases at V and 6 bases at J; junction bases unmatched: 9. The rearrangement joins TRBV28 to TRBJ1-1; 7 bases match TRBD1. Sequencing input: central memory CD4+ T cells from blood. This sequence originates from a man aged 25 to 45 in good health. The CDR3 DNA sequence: TGTGCCAGCAGTCGACAGGGAGGTTTCCCTGAAGCTTTCTTT. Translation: CASSRQGGFPEAFF.